The 24 T cell receptor beta chains reported below all come from one sample, sequenced in a study of blood T cell repertoires in COVID-19. Assay used: immunoSEQ multiplex PCR; TCRdb lists only in-frame clones, some missing. The table has hundreds of thousands of clones, about 91% seen once. Sequenced input: peripheral blood. The receptors originated from an elderly man with acute or convalescent COVID-19.

This sequence joins TRBV28 and TRBJ2-7; D is ambiguous. The CDR3 consists of 13 residues. The V and J ends lost 2 bases and 3 bases respectively, with 8 bases between them. The germline V gene has CDR1 MDHEN and CDR2 SYDVKM. The DNA of the CDR3 is TGTGCCAGCAGTTTACCACTCTTCTACGAGCAGTACTTC. Its translation is CASSLPLFYEQYF.

There are a few counts of this clone. The chain joins TRBV3-1 (or the pseudogene TRBV3-2) to TRBJ2-1; the match to TRBD2 covers 13 bases. The CDR3 runs 17 residues. Trimming took 4 bases from V and 7 from J; bases not matched to a gene: 10. The V gene's germline CDR1 is LGHDT and CDR2 YNNKEL (reference sequence). The CDR3 loop reads CASSLSTTSGGANEQFF. The DNA for the CDR3 is TGTGCCAGCAGCCTGTCGACTACTAGCGGGGGGGCAAATGAGCAGTTCTTC.

This clone appeared a few times. V usage is TRBV9 and J usage is TRBJ1-4; D possibly corresponds to TRBD1 (6 bases). CDR3 size: 15 residues. Germline V gene lookup returns CDR1 SGDLS and CDR2 YYNGEE. V lost 4 bases to trimming and J lost 3 bases, with 13 bases between them. Here the CDR3 reads CASSIGAGANEKLFF. In nucleotides, the CDR3 is TGTGCCAGCAGCATTGGGGCAGGGGCTAATGAAAAACTGTTTTTT.

The rearrangement links TRBV9 to TRBJ1-5, with 8 bases matching TRBD1. CDR1 is SGDLS and CDR2 is YYNGEE in the germline V gene. The ends lost 2 bases at V and 3 bases at J; junction bases unmatched: 7. The CDR3 extends over 16 amino acids. Here the CDR3 reads CASSVSSGGDNQPQHF. The CDR3 coding sequence is TGTGCCAGCAGCGTTTCTTCAGGGGGCGACAATCAGCCCCAGCATTTT. The full variable domain, with the rest looked up from reference TRBV9 and TRBJ1-5, is DSGVTQTPKHLITATGQRVTLRCSPRSGDLSVYWYQQSLDQGLQFLIQYYNGEERAKGNILERFSAQQFPDLHSELNLSSLELGDSALYFCASSVSSGGDNQPQHFGDGTRLSIL.

The chain employs TRBV9 and TRBJ2-1; D perhaps matches TRBD1 (7 bases). V was shortened by 0 bases and J by 8 bases, with 12 bases between the two germline ends. The CDR3 runs 14 residues. Looked up from germline, CDR1 is SGDLS and CDR2 is YYNGEE. CDR3 residues: CASSVVGGGDEQFF. DNA of the CDR3: TGTGCCAGCAGCGTAGTAGGAGGGGGCGATGAGCAGTTCTTC.

V and J are TRBV28 and TRBJ1-2; a possible D gene is TRBD1 (6 bases). The germline CDR1 and CDR2 sequences are MDHEN and SYDVKM. This CDR3 spans 17 amino acids. Trimming shortened V by 8 bases and J by 0 bases, and 22 bases separated the two germline ends. The CDR3 loop is CASGPASGVGPNYGYTF. The CDR3 bases are TGTGCCAGCGGACCAGCCTCAGGGGTAGGTCCTAACTATGGCTACACCTTC.

This chain links TRBV9 with TRBJ2-2; 9 bases map to TRBD2. This CDR3 has 17 residues. Losses at the gene ends were 1 base for V and 5 bases for J; bases not matched to a gene: 9. CDR1 is SGDLS, CDR2 YYNGEE, per germline. The CDR3 DNA follows: TGTGCCAGCAGCGTAATAGTAGCGGGGGCCTTGACCGGGGAGCTGTTTTTT. It codes for CASSVIVAGALTGELFF.

The chain is built from TRBV4-2 and TRBJ2-3; maybe TRBD2 (6 bases). The V and J ends lost 2 bases and 3 bases respectively, with 9 bases between them. The germline gives CDR1 LGHNA, CDR2 YNFKEQ. This CDR3 has 14 residues. In nucleotides, the CDR3 is TGTGCCAGCAGCCAACTTAGCGGAACAGATACGCAGTATTTT. It encodes CASSQLSGTDTQYF.

This chain uses TRBV7-3 with TRBJ2-2; 8 bases map to TRBD1. V lost 5 bases to trimming and J lost 7 bases; unmatched junction nucleotides: 12. The CDR3 loop spans 16 amino acids. Germline values: CDR1 SGHTA, CDR2 FQGTGA. CDR3 nucleotide sequence: TGTGCCAGCAGCCTAAGGTCCAGGGGGCTGGACGGGGAGCTGTTTTTT. Amino acids: CASSLRSRGLDGELFF.

This clone showed up just once. The chain combines TRBV7-3 with TRBJ2-7, with 9 bases fitting TRBD2. Germline V gene sequence: CDR1 SGHTA, CDR2 FQGTGA. V trimming: 2 bases; J trimming: 3 bases; junction bases outside the gene matches: 5. CDR3 length: 15 residues. Here the CDR3 DNA reads TGTGCCAGCAGCTTACAAGCGGGAGGAGTCTACGAGCAGTACTTC. Translation gives CASSLQAGGVYEQYF.

In this sample, this clone turned up once. The chain combines TRBV5-1 with TRBJ1-4; weak D call: TRBD1 (6 bases). CDR1 and CDR2 (germline): SGHRS, YFSETQ. This CDR3 contains 14 residues. V lost 3 bases to trimming and J lost 2 bases, with 8 bases between them. CDR3 residues: CASSSGATNEKLFF. DNA of the CDR3: TGCGCCAGCAGCTCAGGGGCGACTAATGAAAAACTGTTTTTT.

The chain joins TRBV5-1 to TRBJ2-3; 12 nucleotides line up with TRBD2. This CDR3 spans 16 amino acids. V lost 0 bases to trimming and J lost 3 bases; unmatched junction nucleotides: 2. Germline V gene data show CDR1 as SGHRS and CDR2 as YFSETQ. CDR3 region: CASSLGGLAGTDTQYF. CDR3 coding DNA: TGCGCCAGCAGCTTGGGGGGACTAGCGGGTACAGATACGCAGTATTTT.

The chain joins TRBV28 to TRBJ2-7; 10 bases agree with TRBD2. CDR3 length: 14 residues. Trimming cost V 7 bases and J 4 bases; bases outside gene matches: 7. Per germline, CDR1 MDHEN and CDR2 SYDVKM. CDR3 DNA sequence: TGTGCCAGCATCAAAGCGGGAGGGCTTTACGAGCAGTACTTC. Translation gives CASIKAGGLYEQYF.

J is TRBJ2-7 and V is TRBV5-5; D perhaps matches TRBD1 (5 bases). Trimming removed 4 bases from V and 7 bases from J, with 9 bases in between. Germline loops: CDR1 SGHKS, CDR2 YYEKEE (reference sequence). The CDR3 spans 11 residues. The CDR3 here is CASSKDSEQYF. The CDR3 coding sequence is TGTGCCAGCAGCAAAGACAGTGAGCAGTACTTC.

The chain joins TRBV29-1 to TRBJ2-1; possibly TRBD1 for D (5 bases). Germline V CDR1 and CDR2: SQVTM, ANQGSEA. Trimming took 3 bases from V and 1 from J, leaving 7 bases between them. This CDR3 has 13 amino acids. The CDR3 loop reads CSVDKGSYNEQFF. CDR3 DNA sequence: TGCAGCGTTGATAAGGGGTCCTACAATGAGCAGTTCTTC.

This clone was seen just once. This chain links TRBV7-3 with TRBJ2-2; D is unresolved. This CDR3 region has 14 residues. Germline V gene sequence: CDR1 SGHTA, CDR2 FQGTGA. V lost 6 bases and J 3 bases, leaving 11 bases between the germline ends. The CDR3 coding sequence is TGTGCCAGCAGGGATATCCGGGACACCGGGGAGCTGTTTTTT. Residues: CASRDIRDTGELFF.

The gene calls are TRBV10-3 and TRBJ2-3; TRBD2 agrees at 14 bases. This CDR3 is built from 17 residues. Germline V lookup: CDR1 ENHRY, CDR2 SYGVKD. V shed 2 bases and J 3 bases; nucleotides not matched to a gene: 4. The CDR3 nucleotides read TGTGCCATCAGTGAGGGACTAGCGGGGGGTGTGACAGATACGCAGTATTTT. Encoded protein: CAISEGLAGGVTDTQYF.

The chain recombines TRBV7-6 with TRBJ2-2, with TRBD1 matching 8 bases. Germline assignment: CDR1 SGHVS and CDR2 FNYEAQ. Trimming took 4 bases from V and 0 from J; bases not matched to a gene: 4. This CDR3 has 16 residues. Here the CDR3 DNA reads TGTGCCAGCAGCTCCATCAGGGGGCCGAACACCGGGGAGCTGTTTTTT. It is translated as CASSSIRGPNTGELFF.

This chain links TRBV24-1 with TRBJ2-5, with D tentatively TRBD1 (6 bases). The CDR3 extends over 14 amino acids. V was trimmed by 2 bases and J by 10 bases, leaving 16 bases between them. The germline V gene has CDR1 KGHDR and CDR2 SFDVKD. The CDR3 is CATSDSRITGLQYF. In DNA, the CDR3 is TGTGCCACCAGTGATTCCCGAATAACAGGGCTCCAGTACTTC.

The J gene is TRBJ1-5, the V gene TRBV3-1 (or the pseudogene TRBV3-2); TRBD1 aligns across 9 bases. The J segment lost 3 bases and the V segment lost 4 bases, leaving 7 bases of the junction unmatched. This CDR3 comprises 16 residues. The V gene's germline CDR1 is LGHDT and CDR2 YNNKEL (reference sequence). The DNA of the CDR3 is TGTGCCAGCAGCCCCCGGACAGGGGAGGACAATCAGCCCCAGCATTTT. Translation: CASSPRTGEDNQPQHF.

This rearrangement joins TRBV25-1 to TRBJ2-7; a possible D gene is TRBD1 (6 bases). This CDR3 has 14 residues. The germline V gene has CDR1 MGHDK and CDR2 SYGVNS. V lost 4 bases, J lost 2 bases, and 12 bases lay in between. The DNA of the CDR3 is TGTGCCAGCAGTGCTAGACAGGACACCTACGAGCAGTACTTC. Translation gives CASSARQDTYEQYF.

The chain links TRBV19 to TRBJ1-1, with 7 bases fitting TRBD1. V was clipped by 3 bases and J by 3 bases; unmatched bases: 10. The CDR3 runs to 16 residues. The germline CDR1 and CDR2 sequences are LNHDA and SQIVND (reference sequence). The CDR3 reads CASSIVNRGAHTEAFF. The CDR3 DNA is TGTGCCAGTAGTATCGTAAACAGGGGAGCTCACACTGAAGCTTTCTTT. Drawing the rest from reference TRBV19 and TRBJ1-1, the complete variable domain is DGGITQSPKYLFRKEGQNVTLSCEQNLNHDAMYWYRQDPGQGLRLIYYSQIVNDFQKGDIAEGYSVSREKKESFPLTVTSAQKNPTAFYLCASSIVNRGAHTEAFFGQGTRLTVV.

The chain joins TRBV28 to TRBJ1-1; D unclear. This CDR3 comprises 15 residues. Germline V gene lookup returns CDR1 MDHEN and CDR2 SYDVKM. V was trimmed by 4 bases and J by 4 bases, leaving 16 bases between them. For the CDR3, the DNA is TGTGCCAGCAGTTCCCCTCGGGGTCGGGCCACTGAAGCTTTCTTT. Protein product: CASSSPRGRATEAFF.

The chain links TRBV6-2 or TRBV6-3 to TRBJ1-5, with D possibly matching TRBD1 (6 bases). From germline, CDR1 is MNHEY and CDR2 SVGEGT. CDR3 length equals 17 residues. Trimming cost V 2 bases and J 0 bases, with 14 bases left between them. CDR3 DNA: TGTGCCAGCAGTTACCCCACCGGGACACCTAGCAATCAGCCCCAGCATTTT. This encodes CASSYPTGTPSNQPQHF.